A single sample gave rise to the 17 T cell receptor beta chains below, sequenced in a study of human T cells and chemical hapten exposure. TCRdb reprocessed the RACE reads with MiXCR, giving one entry per CDR3 protein. The table shows roughly 380,000 distinct CDR3 sequences, with around 6% occurring only once. Described time point: patch test 2, 6 weeks after DPC sensitization. Treatment denoted: therapeutic diphenylcyclopropenone sensitization with weekly scalp DPC. Sequenced here: whole blood, sampled in connection with sensitization to the hapten diphenylcyclopropenone (DPC). The receptors derive from a woman under 30 with alopecia areata. Some clones in this sample may be carry-over from other donors' samples.

The V call is TRBV5-6, the J call TRBJ2-3, with D maybe TRBD2 (6 bases). The CDR3 spans 15 residues. V was trimmed by 7 bases and J by 4 bases, leaving 19 bases between them. Germline lookup yields CDR1 SGHDT and CDR2 YYEEEE. CDR3 loop: CASFPGGRKPDTQYF. CDR3 nucleotide sequence: TGTGCCAGCTTCCCCGGAGGGCGCAAACCAGATACGCAGTATTTT. Complete variable domain (other parts from reference TRBV5-6 and TRBJ2-3): DAGVTQSPTHLIKTRGQQVTLRCSPKSGHDTVSWYQQALGQGPQFIFQYYEEEERQRGNFPDRFSGHQFPNYSSELNVNALLLGDSALYLCASFPGGRKPDTQYFGPGTRLTVL.

In this sample, this clonotype turned up many times. The chain couples TRBV5-1 to TRBJ1-5; TRBD1 aligns across 9 bases. Germline assignment: CDR1 SGHRS and CDR2 YFSETQ. This CDR3 contains 15 residues. The V segment lost 5 bases and the J segment 4 bases; nucleotides outside the gene matches: 7. CDR3 residues: CASRATGGSNQPQHF. Written as DNA, the CDR3 is TGCGCCAGCAGGGCGACAGGGGGAAGTAATCAGCCCCAGCATTTT.

This clonotype was observed many times. This chain uses TRBV27 with TRBJ1-5, with D hard to call. The CDR3 extends over 15 amino acids. CDR1 MNHEY and CDR2 SMNVEV come from the germline V gene (reference sequence). V was trimmed by 2 bases and J by 6 bases, leaving 14 bases between them. CDR3 coding DNA: TGTGCCAGCAGTTTACTAGGACCGACGATTCAGCCCCAGCATTTT. It specifies CASSLLGPTIQPQHF.

This clonotype occurred many times. The chain links TRBV6-2 or TRBV6-3 to TRBJ2-7; D tentatively fits TRBD1 or TRBD2 (5 bases each). V lost 6 bases, J lost 6 bases, and 15 bases lay in between. There are 13 residues in the CDR3. The germline V gene has CDR1 MNHEY and CDR2 SVGEGT. CDR3 DNA sequence: TGTGCCAGCAGAATAGACAGCGGCAGCGAGCAGTACTTC. It yields the protein CASRIDSGSEQYF.

This clonotype was seen a handful of times. The V gene is TRBV20-1, the J gene TRBJ2-7; TRBD1 is a possible D gene (6 bases). Germline V lookup: CDR1 DFQATT, CDR2 SNEGSKA (reference sequence). There are 15 residues in the CDR3. Trimming pared 1 base from V and 2 bases from J, leaving 15 bases between. The CDR3 spells CSARVLGGDPYEQYF. Written as DNA, the CDR3 is TGCAGTGCTAGAGTTCTAGGGGGAGATCCCTACGAGCAGTACTTC.

This chain connects TRBV20-1 to TRBJ1-5; D unresolved. Germline CDR1 and CDR2: DFQATT and SNEGSKA (reference sequence). The CDR3 length is 14 residues. V was shortened by 5 bases and J by 2 bases, with 13 bases between the two germline ends. The CDR3 DNA reads as TGCAGTGCTGGGAGTTGGGTTGGCAATCAGCCCCAGCATTTT. This translates into CSAGSWVGNQPQHF.

This clonotype was counted a few times. The rearrangement links TRBV28 to TRBJ2-7; D not certain. The V gene lost 3 bases and the J gene lost 6 bases, with 15 bases spanning the gap. Germline assignment: CDR1 MDHEN and CDR2 SYDVKM. There are 14 residues in the CDR3. The CDR3 here is CASSFGRRASEQYF. The DNA for the CDR3 is TGTGCCAGCAGTTTCGGTCGTAGGGCTAGCGAGCAGTACTTC.

This clonotype was counted many times. The genes are TRBV14 and TRBJ2-3, with TRBD2 matching over 8 bases. This CDR3 spans 15 amino acids. The V segment lost 3 bases and the J segment 1 base; nucleotides outside the gene matches: 3. In germline, CDR1 is SGHDN, CDR2 FVKESK. The CDR3 loop reads CASSHERGRTDTQYF. The CDR3 coding sequence is TGTGCCAGCAGCCATGAGCGGGGGCGCACAGATACGCAGTATTTT.

This clonotype was seen only a few times. J is TRBJ2-7 and V is TRBV12-3 or TRBV12-4; D not resolved. Trimming left V 6 bases short and J 3 bases short, with 12 bases between. The CDR3 is 13 amino acids. CDR3 DNA sequence: TGTGCCAGCAGACCGTCAGGAGTCTACGAGCAGTACTTC. Its translation is CASRPSGVYEQYF.

The table lists this clonotype with many counts. The chain uses TRBV6-6 and TRBJ1-3, with a possible D match to TRBD1 (6 bases). This CDR3 contains 13 residues. Germline V gene sequence: CDR1 MNHNY, CDR2 SVGAGI (reference sequence). Trimming took 7 bases from V and 9 from J, leaving 16 bases between them. The CDR3 bases are TGTGCCAGCACCGCAAGGGACACAAGCACCATATATTTT. As protein: CASTARDTSTIYF.

This clonotype was seen at least ten times. The V gene is TRBV7-2, the J gene TRBJ1-4, with 8 nucleotides matching TRBD1. Trimming took 6 bases from V and 6 from J; bases not matched to a gene: 9. This CDR3 comprises 15 residues. Germline CDR1 reads SGHTA; CDR2 reads FQGNSA. The CDR3 DNA sequence: TGTGCCAGCAGGCCACAGGGACAGGCAGATGAAAAACTGTTTTTT. This sequence encodes CASRPQGQADEKLFF.

The rearrangement joins TRBV15 to TRBJ1-2; D perhaps matches TRBD1 (6 bases). The CDR3 spans 15 residues. The V end was cut by 5 bases, the J end by 6 bases, with 19 bases between. Germline CDR1 reads LNHNV; CDR2 reads YYDKDF (reference sequence). CDR3 residues: CATSVRRGAIDGYTF. CDR3 nucleotides: TGTGCCACCAGCGTGCGGCGGGGGGCTATCGATGGCTACACCTTC.

This chain links TRBV5-1 with TRBJ2-3, with D tentatively TRBD1 or TRBD2 (6 bases each). CDR1 and CDR2 from the germline V gene are SGHRS and YFSETQ. V was shortened by 1 base and J by 4 bases, with 13 bases between the two germline ends. The CDR3 extends over 15 amino acids. The CDR3 DNA is TGCGCCAGCAGCTTGATTCCGGGGGCCGCAGATACGCAGTATTTT. This translates into CASSLIPGAADTQYF.

Many counts were recorded for this clonotype. The chain joins TRBV28 to TRBJ1-3; unclear D gene. The germline V and J ends were trimmed by 4 bases and 4 bases, with 17 bases remaining between them. The germline gives CDR1 MDHEN, CDR2 SYDVKM. The CDR3 totals 16 residues. CDR3 protein: CASSSPGGADGNTIYF. The CDR3 region has the DNA TGTGCCAGCAGTTCACCCGGCGGCGCTGACGGAAACACCATATATTTT.

The chain employs TRBV20-1 and TRBJ1-1, with 7 positions matching TRBD1. This CDR3 is built from 18 residues. With 4 bases clipped from V and 0 bases from J, the junction kept 17 bases outside the gene matches. Germline CDR1 and CDR2: DFQATT and SNEGSKA (reference sequence). CDR3 amino acids: CSATAFQGQLFMNTEAFF. CDR3 coding DNA: TGCAGTGCTACCGCTTTTCAGGGACAGCTCTTCATGAACACTGAAGCTTTCTTT.

There are a few counts of this clonotype. V and J are TRBV4-3 and TRBJ2-7, with D possibly matching TRBD2 (7 bases). Looked up from germline, CDR1 is LGHNA and CDR2 is YSLEER. This CDR3 is built from 15 residues. The ends were cut back, 0 bases at V and 7 bases at J, with 16 bases in the middle. Here the CDR3 DNA reads TGCGCCAGCAGCCAAGATGAAGGGGGGAGGGGAGAGCAGTACTTC. Translating it yields CASSQDEGGRGEQYF.

This clonotype appeared a few times. This chain links TRBV6-6 with TRBJ1-5; D remains ambiguous. Trimming left V 11 bases short and J 2 bases short, with 16 bases between. The CDR3 spans 14 residues. Looked up from germline, CDR1 is MNHNY and CDR2 is SVGAGI (reference sequence). CDR3 residues: CASRWSPGNQPQHF. The CDR3 nucleotides read TGTGCCTCAAGGTGGTCCCCGGGCAATCAGCCCCAGCATTTT.